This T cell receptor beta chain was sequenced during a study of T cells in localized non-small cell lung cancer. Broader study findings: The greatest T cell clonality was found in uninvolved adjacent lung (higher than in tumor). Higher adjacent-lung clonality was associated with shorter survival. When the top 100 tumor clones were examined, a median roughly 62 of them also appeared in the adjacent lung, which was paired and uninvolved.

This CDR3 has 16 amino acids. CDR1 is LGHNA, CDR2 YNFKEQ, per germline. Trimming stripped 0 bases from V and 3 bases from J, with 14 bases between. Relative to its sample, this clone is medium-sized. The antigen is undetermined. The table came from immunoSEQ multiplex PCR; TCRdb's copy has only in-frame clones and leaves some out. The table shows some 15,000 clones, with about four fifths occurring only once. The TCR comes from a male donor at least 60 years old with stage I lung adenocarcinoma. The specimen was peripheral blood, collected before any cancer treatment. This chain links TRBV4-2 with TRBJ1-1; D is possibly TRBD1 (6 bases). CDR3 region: CASSQDFSQGHTEAFF. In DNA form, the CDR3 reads TGTGCCAGCAGCCAAGATTTTAGCCAGGGGCACACTGAAGCTTTCTTT.